A selection of T cell receptor beta chains follows, all from one sample in a study of T cell responses to AZD1222 COVID-19 vaccine. TCRdb's copy holds only in-frame clones and misses some; the assay was immunoSEQ multiplex PCR. Of some 250,000 clones detected, approximately 94% appear once; the ten largest clones hold 0.5% to 0.7%. Material: peripheral blood, obtained 28 days after the second AZD1222 dose. The receptors were sampled from an adult who received the AZD1222 COVID-19 vaccine. Both conserved end residues are part of each CDR3. A D gene is named only where the DNA matches it firmly. Size is omitted from some rows. Given values are once, few, many or a class for expanded clones.

V,J,size,D,DNA,CDR3
TRBV7-9,TRBJ2-2,.,.,TGTGCCAGCAGCTCAGGTGGGCACGCATCCGGGGAGCTGTTTTTT,CASSSGGHASGELFF
TRBV19,TRBJ2-2,.,.,TGTGCCAGTAGTATCGACGGCCCATCGGGGGAGCTGTTTTTT,CASSIDGPSGELFF
TRBV6-5,TRBJ2-5,.,TRBD1,TGTGCCAGCAGACCGGGACAGCAAGAGACCCAGTACTTC,CASRPGQQETQYF
TRBV28,TRBJ1-2,.,.,TGTGCCAGCGGAGACTATGGCTACACCTTC,CASGDYGYTF
TRBV5-1,TRBJ2-5,.,TRBD2,TGCGCCAGCAGCTTGGCCGGGACTAGCGAAGAGACCCAGTACTTC,CASSLAGTSEETQYF
TRBV2,TRBJ2-1,.,TRBD2,TGTGCCAGCAGTGAAGGATGGGGCAGACGGACTAGCGGGGGTTACTCCTACAATGAGCAGTTCTTC,CASSEGWGRRTSGGYSYNEQFF
TRBV24-1,TRBJ1-3,.,.,TGTGCCACCCCCCGGGGGGAAAACACCATATATTTT,CATPRGENTIYF
TRBV10-2,TRBJ2-7,.,TRBD2,TGCGCCAGCACCCCGGGGGGGGCTGCCCACGAGCAGTACTTC,CASTPGGAAHEQYF
TRBV20-1,TRBJ2-5,.,.,TGCAGTGCTAGTTTTAGGGGGACCCAGTACTTC,CSASFRGTQYF
TRBV3-1/TRBV3-2,TRBJ1-2,once,.,TGTGCCAGCAGCCAGGGGTATAGCTATGGCTACACCTTC,CASSQGYSYGYTF
TRBV5-1,TRBJ1-1,.,TRBD1,TGCGCCAGCAGCTCGACAGGGACCATGAACACTGAAGCTTTCTTT,CASSSTGTMNTEAFF
TRBV5-1,TRBJ2-7,.,.,TGCGCCAGCAGCTTGATCGGGGCCCCGGGGTTCTACGAGCAGTACTTC,CASSLIGAPGFYEQYF
TRBV7-7,TRBJ2-5,.,.,TGTGCCAGCAGCTTTGCAAGAGGAGAGACCCAGTACTTC,CASSFARGETQYF
TRBV6-4,TRBJ1-3,once,.,TGTGGCCGCAAGCCAGGTCCCATTTCATTGTCTGGAAACACCATATATTTT,CGRKPGPISLSGNTIYF
TRBV19,TRBJ1-3,.,.,TGTGCCAGTAGGACAGACGGAAACACCATATATTTT,CASRTDGNTIYF
TRBV7-2,TRBJ2-6,.,TRBD1,TGTGCCAGCAGCTTACCGCGACAGGGGATTGGGGCCAACGTCCTGACTTTC,CASSLPRQGIGANVLTF
TRBV6-6,TRBJ2-1,.,.,TGTGCCAGCAGTTCCGTCTTGGAGGGCGATGAGCAGTTCTTC,CASSSVLEGDEQFF
TRBV19,TRBJ1-5,.,TRBD1,TGTGCCAGTAGTATGGACAGGTCGGATCAGCCCCAGCATTTT,CASSMDRSDQPQHF
TRBV6-5,TRBJ1-1,.,TRBD1,TGTGCCAGCAGTTCCGGGACAGGGGGTGGCACTGAAGCTTTCTTT,CASSSGTGGGTEAFF
TRBV6-5,TRBJ2-7,.,.,TGTGCCAGTCCCCCCGGGGTTCCCCCGTACGAGCAGTACTTC,CASPPGVPPYEQYF
TRBV27,TRBJ1-6,.,.,TGTGCCAGCAGTGCCCGGGCTAGCTCCTATAATTCACCCCTCCACTTT,CASSARASSYNSPLHF
TRBV4-1,TRBJ2-1,.,.,TGCGCCAGCAGCCAAGATCGGATCCCCTACAATGAGCAGTTCTTC,CASSQDRIPYNEQFF
TRBV28,TRBJ1-1,.,.,TGTGCCAGCAGTTTGATCGAGAAGAACACTGAAGCTTTCTTT,CASSLIEKNTEAFF
TRBV18,TRBJ1-6,.,TRBD1,TGTGCCAGCTCACCGGGGGCAGGGGGTAATTCACCCCTCCACTTT,CASSPGAGGNSPLHF
TRBV5-5,TRBJ1-5,.,.,TGTGCCAGCAGCTTGGAACCCGGGGGTAGCAATCAGCCCCAGCATTTT,CASSLEPGGSNQPQHF
TRBV11-2,TRBJ2-3,once,.,TGTGCCAGCAGCTTTGGTGGGTTCCTAGAGGATACGCAGTATTTT,CASSFGGFLEDTQYF
TRBV27,TRBJ1-2,.,.,TGTGCCAGCAGTCCCAATAACTATGGCTACACCTTC,CASSPNNYGYTF
TRBV7-8,TRBJ2-7,.,.,TGTGCCAGCAGCCACAGCGCCCGCGAGCAGTACTTC,CASSHSAREQYF
TRBV15,TRBJ1-2,.,.,TGTGCCACCAGCAGAGAAGGGCTGCCCTATGGCTACACCTTC,CATSREGLPYGYTF
TRBV21-1,TRBJ1-3,once,.,TGTGCCAGCAGAATTAGATCAGGGTTTACTGGAAACACCATATATTTT,CASRIRSGFTGNTIYF
TRBV30,TRBJ1-4,.,TRBD1,TGTGCCTGGAGGCCCCGACAGGGCAATAATGAAAAACTGTTTTTT,CAWRPRQGNNEKLFF
TRBV5-1,TRBJ1-4,.,TRBD1,TGCGCCAGCAGCCTCGGACAGGGAGGCGAAAAACTGTTTTTT,CASSLGQGGEKLFF
TRBV13,TRBJ2-7,.,.,TGTGCCAGCAGAAGGAGGGAAATGACGTACGAGCAGTACTTC,CASRRREMTYEQYF
TRBV6-6,TRBJ2-3,.,.,TGTGCCAGCAGTTCCGTCACAAGCACAGATACGCAGTATTTT,CASSSVTSTDTQYF
TRBV7-9,TRBJ1-5,.,.,TGTGCCAGCAGCTTGGGAGGCCGCAATCAGCCCCAGCATTTT,CASSLGGRNQPQHF
TRBV5-4,TRBJ2-1,.,.,TGTGCCAGCAGCTTGGAACAGCTAAATGAGCAGTTCTTC,CASSLEQLNEQFF
TRBV18,TRBJ2-2,.,TRBD2,TGTGCCAGCTCACCCCCCCAACCTAGCGGGGTAACCGGGGAGCTGTTTTTT,CASSPPQPSGVTGELFF
TRBV28,TRBJ2-7,.,.,TGTGCCAGCAGGTTAGGTGGCAGGGGGGCCTCCTACGAGCAGTACTTC,CASRLGGRGASYEQYF
TRBV9,TRBJ1-1,.,.,TGTGCCAGCAGCGTTTTATCAGGGAATGTCAAAGCTGAAGCTTTCTTT,CASSVLSGNVKAEAFF
TRBV4-3,TRBJ2-7,.,TRBD2,TGCGCCAGCAGCCAAACGTGGGGAACGGCGGGAGGGGAGCAGTACTTC,CASSQTWGTAGGEQYF
TRBV3-1/TRBV3-2,TRBJ1-2,.,.,TGTGCCAGCAGCCCCTCGGGTTTTAATGGCTACACCTTC,CASSPSGFNGYTF
TRBV28,TRBJ1-5,.,.,TGTGCCAGCAGCGAGCACCAGGGAACTCAGCCCCAGCATTTT,CASSEHQGTQPQHF
TRBV7-9,TRBJ1-2,.,TRBD1,TGTGCCAGCAGCTTAGGACAGGGGGCCGATGGCTACACCTTC,CASSLGQGADGYTF
TRBV2,TRBJ2-1,.,TRBD2,TGTGCCAGCAGTGGGGAGGGTCAGCAGTTCTTC,CASSGEGQQFF
TRBV4-3,TRBJ2-2,once,.,TGCGCCAGCAGCCACTATCCGAGGAGGGGGAAGGGATCCGGGGAGCTGTTTTTT,CASSHYPRRGKGSGELFF
TRBV28,TRBJ2-3,.,.,TGTGCCAGCAGTTTATGGGGCAGGGGTGCAGATACGCAGTATTTT,CASSLWGRGADTQYF
TRBV19,TRBJ1-5,.,.,TGTGCCACCACCCGAAGCTCGGGCAATCAGCCCCAGCATTTT,CATTRSSGNQPQHF
TRBV6-5,TRBJ2-7,.,TRBD1,TGTGCCAGCAGTAAACCGGGACAGGGGACCTACGAGCAGTACTTC,CASSKPGQGTYEQYF
TRBV6-5,TRBJ2-7,.,TRBD1,TGTGCCAGCAATCCGGGACAGAGGCTCGAGCAGTACTTC,CASNPGQRLEQYF
TRBV4-1,TRBJ2-7,.,.,TGCGCCAGCAGCCAGAAAGATCCCGGGCAGGGAAGATCCTACGAGCAGTACTTC,CASSQKDPGQGRSYEQYF
TRBV19,TRBJ2-4,.,TRBD2,TGTGCCAGTAGTTCCCCGGGACTAGCACAAGACATTCAGTACTTC,CASSSPGLAQDIQYF
TRBV7-3,TRBJ1-2,.,.,TGTGCCAGCAGCCGCGGGGCAGGGGAAGGCTACACCTTC,CASSRGAGEGYTF
TRBV21-1,TRBJ1-4,.,.,TGTGCCAGCACCAAGTTTAGGGACAGAACTAATGAAAAACTGTTTTTT,CASTKFRDRTNEKLFF
TRBV5-1,TRBJ2-1,.,TRBD2,TGCGCCAGCAGCTGGTCCGCGACTAGCGGGGGCCCGAGCTCCTACAATGAGCAGTTCTTC,CASSWSATSGGPSSYNEQFF